What follows are 17 T cell receptor beta chains derived from one specimen sequenced in a study of blood T cells in healthy people across ages. The use of a sample-barcoded 5' primer and a J-beta primer mix characterized a second PCR of 7 to 11 cycles. TCRdb re-derived calls from the 5' RACE reads in MiXCR, one entry per CDR3 protein. Here the sample spans under 2 million distinct CDR3 sequences, about 31% being singletons. Sample: blood. The receptors originated from a woman aged 25 to 39 in good health.

About this clonotype itself: The junction shows a germline mismatch at one end, possibly a read error. The chain links TRBV28 to TRBJ2-7; 7 bases line up with TRBD2. Germline CDR1 reads MDHEN; CDR2 reads SYDVKM. The CDR3 is 12 residues long. The CDR3 nucleotides read TGTGCCAGCTCCCGCGGGGGAACCGAGCGGTACTTC. It specifies CASSRGGTERYF.

The V call is TRBV4-1, the J call TRBJ2-1, with 7 bases identical to TRBD1. The germline gives CDR1 MGHRA, CDR2 YSYEKL. With V trimmed by 4 bases and J by 3 bases, 12 bases remained unmatched. The CDR3 runs to 17 residues. The CDR3 bases are TGCGCCAGCAGCCGACTTCAACAGGGGTCTCGCTACAATGAGCAGTTCTTC. This gives the protein CASSRLQQGSRYNEQFF.

This clonotype was observed a few times. At one of its ends the junction is not consistent with the germline gene, which may arise from a read error. The chain employs TRBV11-2 and TRBJ2-3, with D possibly being TRBD2 (6 bases). Germline lookup yields CDR1 SGHAT and CDR2 FQNNGV. The CDR3 is 16 amino acids. CDR3 sequence reads: CASSYGRRDQTDTQYF. CDR3 DNA sequence: TGTGCTAGCAGCTACGGACGGAGGGACCAAACAGATACGCAGTATTTT.

The chain uses TRBV27 and TRBJ1-6; tentatively, D is TRBD1 (5 bases). The CDR3 runs 16 residues. Germline V gene data show CDR1 as MNHEY and CDR2 as SMNVEV (reference sequence). Trimming took 3 bases from V and 5 from J, leaving 14 bases between them. CDR3 sequence reads: CASSFQGRINNSPLHF. CDR3 nucleotide sequence: TGTGCCAGCAGTTTTCAGGGCCGAATTAATAATTCACCCCTCCACTTT.

Only a few counts were recorded for this clonotype. The J gene is TRBJ1-1, the V gene TRBV12-3 or TRBV12-4; no clear D. The CDR3 runs to 14 residues. With 6 bases removed from V and 6 bases from J, the gap between germline ends came to 17 bases. CDR3 sequence reads: CASSIRTLAPEAFF. CDR3 nucleotide sequence: TGTGCCAGCAGCATCAGGACCCTCGCCCCTGAAGCTTTCTTT.

This clonotype was detected many times. The V and J genes are TRBV5-1 and TRBJ2-7, with 9 bases identical to TRBD1. Per germline, CDR1 SGHRS and CDR2 YFSETQ. This CDR3 is built from 15 residues. Losses at the gene ends were 3 bases for V and 3 bases for J; bases not matched to a gene: 7. CDR3 sequence reads: CASSWGTGQGYEQYF. CDR3 nucleotide sequence: TGCGCCAGCAGCTGGGGAACGGGACAGGGCTACGAGCAGTACTTC.

In its sample, this clonotype was seen a few times. The J gene is TRBJ2-1, the V gene TRBV4-2; either TRBD1 or TRBD2 may supply D (5 bases each). With 4 bases removed from V and 0 bases from J, the gap between germline ends came to 13 bases. The CDR3 runs 16 residues. Germline CDR1 is LGHNA and CDR2 is YNFKEQ. For the CDR3, the DNA is TGTGCCAGCAGCCTTAACTCGAGGGGCTCCTACAATGAGCAGTTCTTC. This translates into CASSLNSRGSYNEQFF.

The J gene is TRBJ2-1, the V gene TRBV3-1, with D unclear. Germline-derived CDR1 and CDR2 are LGHDT and YNNKEL (reference sequence). This CDR3 is 16 amino acids long. Trimming removed 3 bases from V and 0 bases from J, with 12 bases in between. The CDR3, as DNA: TGTGCCAGCAGCCATTTAAAGATGAGCTCCTACAATGAGCAGTTCTTC. Translation gives CASSHLKMSSYNEQFF.

Ten or more counts support this clonotype. The chain carries TRBV29-1 and TRBJ2-7; TRBD1 agrees at 7 bases. Germline assignment: CDR1 SQVTM and CDR2 ANQGSEA. This CDR3 comprises 13 residues. V lost 6 bases and J lost 0; bases outside the gene matches: 5. The CDR3 spells CSVLTGRSYEQYF. As DNA, the CDR3 is TGCAGCGTCCTGACAGGGCGCTCCTACGAGCAGTACTTC.

Of note for this clonotype: Sequence at one end of the junction differs from germline and may be a read error. The chain links TRBV2 to TRBJ1-1, with no clear D. The CDR3 contains 13 residues. Germline values: CDR1 SNHLY, CDR2 FYNNEI. CDR3 nucleotide sequence: TGTGCCAGCAGCGAAGGGCAATTCGGTGAAGCTTTCTTT. This encodes CASSEGQFGEAFF.

There are a few counts of this clonotype. One end of the junction does not line up with germline, which may come from a read error. The rearrangement joins TRBV4-1 to TRBJ1-5; D uncertain. The CDR3 has 16 amino acids. The germline V gene has CDR1 MGHRA and CDR2 YSYEKL. CDR3 bases: TGCGCCAGCAGCCAAGATCGGGGAATGGGATATCAGTCCCAGCATTTT. Translating it yields CASSQDRGMGYQSQHF.

A note on this clonotype: A much larger clone is a single base away; this may be a read error. Here the CDR3 reads CAWSVASYGQYF. The CDR3 DNA reads TGTGCCTGGAGTGTTGCATCATACGGGCAGTACTTC. This sequence joins TRBV30 and TRBJ2-4; D not resolved. Germline V lookup: CDR1 GTSNPN, CDR2 SVGIG (reference sequence). The V end lost 0 bases, the J end lost 13 bases, and 13 bases lay between the germline ends. The length of the CDR3 is 12 residues.

The chain recombines TRBV29-1 with TRBJ1-2; 11 nucleotides line up with TRBD1. CDR3 length: 17 residues. The germline V gene encodes CDR1 SQVTM and CDR2 ANQGSEA. Trimming cost V 7 bases and J 5 bases; bases outside gene matches: 18. Here the CDR3 reads CSATAVSPGQGDYGYTF. The CDR3, as DNA: TGCAGCGCCACCGCGGTGTCCCCGGGACAGGGGGATTATGGCTACACCTTC.

Turning to this clonotype: Since a much larger clone is just one base distant, this may be a read error. The chain combines TRBV12-3 or TRBV12-4 with TRBJ2-5; 7 nucleotides line up with TRBD2. The CDR3 contains 14 residues. The ends lost 5 bases at V and 11 bases at J; junction bases unmatched: 14. In nucleotides, the CDR3 is TGTGCCAGCAGTCGGGGCGGGGGAGCGAGAGAGCAGTACTTC. Translated, it gives CASSRGGGAREQYF.

This chain's CDR3 is CAAGGGQNSNQPQHF. As DNA, the CDR3 is TGTGCCGCCGGGGGGGGCCAAAATAGCAATCAGCCCCAGCATTTT. The V and J genes are TRBV24-1 and TRBJ1-5, with a possible D match to TRBD1 (6 bases). Germline-derived CDR1 and CDR2 are KGHDR and SFDVKD. Trimming took 12 bases from V and 0 from J, leaving 17 bases between them. The CDR3 length is 15 residues.

This rearrangement joins TRBV12-3 or TRBV12-4 to TRBJ2-3, with D hard to call. V lost 2 bases and J 9 bases, leaving 9 bases between the germline ends. The CDR3 loop spans 12 amino acids. The CDR3, as DNA: TGTGCCAGCAGTTTAAGGCTAGGGACGCAGTATTTT. It yields the protein CASSLRLGTQYF.

The chain links TRBV9 to TRBJ2-7; D may be TRBD1 (6 bases). CDR3 length: 15 amino acids. V lost 0 bases, J lost 2 bases, and 12 bases lay in between. Germline V CDR1 and CDR2: SGDLS, YYNGEE. CDR3 amino acids: CASSVAPGQTYEQYF. The CDR3 DNA sequence: TGTGCCAGCAGCGTAGCCCCAGGACAGACCTACGAGCAGTACTTC.